This T cell receptor (beta chain) appears in the sequencing data of a study of blood T cell repertoires in COVID-19. At the level of the study: Sources were T cells, B-cell-depleted T cells, or PBMCs; the material itself was cDNA or gDNA.

The CDR3 length is 15 residues. Germline-derived CDR1 and CDR2 are SEHNR and FQNEAQ (reference sequence). Trimming shortened V by 5 bases and J by 2 bases, and 16 bases separated the two germline ends. Cohorts were based on clinical histories the participants reported. Original data processing: Amplification of reference gene primers was used by the study to estimate nucleated cell counts. The protocol was immunoSEQ multiplex PCR, while the TCRdb copy is restricted to in-frame clones and leaves out a portion. V and J calls and clone size are given by that table; D and trimming were obtained from the DNA. The sample records around 240,000 clones, about 89% being singletons.

The gene calls are TRBV7-9 and TRBJ2-7; TRBD2 is a possible D gene (7 bases). This receptor was taken from a human donor in a cohort exposed to, infected with or recovered from COVID-19 (not recorded which). The donor label of this sample is uncertain. Sequencing was performed on PBMCs or T cells enriched from blood (not recorded which). The CDR3 DNA is TGTGCCAGCAGCGGTGCTAGGGGGGGGACCTACGAGCAGTACTTC. It translates to CASSGARGGTYEQYF.